In its sample, the clone carrying this TCR beta chain was seen many times. Its antigen is unidentified. The data were obtained in a study of T-cell memory formation after mild COVID-19. Notes on the study in general: Clones shrinking from day 15 to 85 showed even CD4/CD8 mixes; later expanders tilted CD4+.

TCRdb itself ran the 5' RACE reads through MiXCR, one entry per CDR3 protein. The sample holds around 310,000 distinct CDR3 sequences; less than 25% are singletons and the top ten take around 20%. There are 14 residues in the CDR3. V was shortened by 6 bases and J by 4 bases, with 12 bases between the two germline ends. Germline CDR1 is SGHTA and CDR2 is FQGTGA. The chain recombines TRBV7-3 with TRBJ2-2, with D uncertain. The TCR sequence derives from a man aged 18-30 years who had mild COVID-19 (a few samples of this study predate the infection). Cell type and time point are not known. Sequencing was performed on PBMCs or a T cell subset sorted from them (not recorded which). CDR3 bases: TGTGCCAGCAGGTCCGGGCGAACCACCGGGGAGCTGTTTTTT. Translating gives CASRSGRTTGELFF.